The 10 T cell receptor beta chains below were found in one sample sequenced in a study of T cell responses to AZD1222 COVID-19 vaccine. Data came from immunoSEQ multiplex PCR; TCRdb stores just in-frame clones and leaves some out. The sample lists some 200,000 clones; 88% were seen once. The specimen comprised peripheral blood, sampled 28 days after the second AZD1222 dose. The receptors were sampled from an adult who received the AZD1222 COVID-19 vaccine.

This rearrangement joins TRBV19 to TRBJ1-1; no definite D call. CDR1 is LNHDA and CDR2 is SQIVND in the germline V gene (reference sequence). With 3 bases removed from V and 4 bases from J, the gap between germline ends came to 15 bases. The CDR3 has 15 amino acids. This CDR3 reads CASSIRWPVGTEAFF. CDR3 DNA: TGTGCCAGTAGTATTCGTTGGCCGGTGGGCACTGAAGCTTTCTTT.

V gene TRBV6-5 combines with J gene TRBJ1-2; D uncertain. This CDR3 has 13 amino acids. Germline V gene data show CDR1 as MNHEY and CDR2 as SVGAGI. The V end was cut by 7 bases, the J end by 4 bases, with 13 bases between. The CDR3 loop reads CASTERSFYGYTF. The DNA of the CDR3 is TGTGCCAGCACCGAGCGGAGTTTCTATGGCTACACCTTC.

The V gene is TRBV7-3, the J gene TRBJ2-5; 8 bases align to TRBD2. The CDR3 is 15 residues long. Unmatched junction bases numbered 11, after V lost 6 bases and J lost 5 bases. Germline CDR1 reads SGHTA; CDR2 reads FQGTGA. Here the CDR3 DNA reads TGTGCCAGCAGGACTGTCGGACTAGCAGTTGAGACCCAGTACTTC. This translates into CASRTVGLAVETQYF.

DNA for the CDR3: TGTGCCAGCAGCCACGGAGGAAGGGTTTCCTACGAGCAGTACTTC. This gives the protein CASSHGGRVSYEQYF. This chain links TRBV7-2 with TRBJ2-7; D is possibly TRBD2 (5 bases). Trimming cost V 5 bases and J 1 base, with 15 bases left between them. There are 15 residues in the CDR3. Germline V gene lookup returns CDR1 SGHTA and CDR2 FQGNSA.

The CDR3 bases are TGTGCCAGCAGCCCATACAGAAAGAGCGGGAGTTCGAGTGAGCAGTTCTTC. This sequence encodes CASSPYRKSGSSSEQFF. This chain joins TRBV3-1 (or the pseudogene TRBV3-2) and TRBJ2-1, with 8 bases that match TRBD2. Germline lookup yields CDR1 LGHDT and CDR2 YNNKEL (reference sequence). This CDR3 contains 17 residues. After removal of 4 bases from V and 9 bases from J, the junction contained 17 bases not matched to a gene.

This chain connects TRBV3-1 (or the pseudogene TRBV3-2) to TRBJ1-4; a possible D gene is TRBD1 (6 bases). Per germline, CDR1 LGHDT and CDR2 YNNKEL (reference sequence). The CDR3 is 15 amino acids. Deletions cut 4 bases from V and 4 bases from J, with 13 bases between. In DNA form, the CDR3 reads TGTGCCAGCAGCCTCAACAGGGTTGGTAATGAAAAACTGTTTTTT. Encoded protein: CASSLNRVGNEKLFF.

The chain is built from TRBV7-9 and TRBJ1-2, with D unresolved. The CDR3 runs to 14 residues. CDR1 is SEHNR and CDR2 is FQNEAQ in the germline V gene (reference sequence). The V gene lost 3 bases and the J gene lost 4 bases, with 12 bases spanning the gap. This chain's CDR3 is CASSFFPGGYGYTF. CDR3 DNA: TGTGCCAGCAGCTTTTTCCCGGGTGGCTATGGCTACACCTTC.

V usage is TRBV3-1 (or the pseudogene TRBV3-2) and J usage is TRBJ2-3, with 9 bases matching TRBD2. Trimming at V came to 1 base and at J to 5 bases, leaving 7 bases not matched to a gene. Germline V gene lookup returns CDR1 LGHDT and CDR2 YNNKEL (reference sequence). This CDR3 is built from 16 residues. CDR3 residues: CASSQVTGLALDTQYF. The CDR3 DNA sequence: TGTGCCAGCAGCCAAGTAACGGGACTAGCCTTAGATACGCAGTATTTT.

The chain couples TRBV10-3 to TRBJ2-2, with D tentatively TRBD1 (5 bases). CDR1 ENHRY and CDR2 SYGVKD come from the germline V gene. V was pared by 2 bases and J by 2 bases, with 9 bases between. The CDR3 contains 15 residues. CDR3 nucleotide sequence: TGTGCCATCAGTGAGCGGACACCTAACACCGGGGAGCTGTTTTTT. Amino acids: CAISERTPNTGELFF.

The J gene is TRBJ1-5, the V gene TRBV4-3; the D gene is possibly TRBD1 (6 bases). This CDR3 is 16 amino acids long. Germline lookup yields CDR1 LGHNA and CDR2 YSLEER. V was trimmed by 5 bases and J by 5 bases, leaving 19 bases between them. The CDR3 reads CASSESGGGQHQPQHF. The CDR3 region has the DNA TGCGCCAGCAGCGAAAGTGGGGGGGGGCAGCATCAGCCCCAGCATTTT.